The present entry profiles one T cell receptor (beta chain) with its context. With the read ending 3 residues before the CDR3 end, the germline J gene is used to fill in that end. This specimen comes from a study of T cells in women clearing cervical HPV infection. The method was immunoSEQ multiplex PCR; TCRdb's version includes in-frame clones alone and lacks a portion of them. This table holds over 30,000 clones. V gave up 4 bases and J gave up 5 bases, with 6 bases separating them. Germline lookup yields CDR1 SGHNT and CDR2 YYREEE (reference sequence). The CDR3 totals 11 residues. Specimen: blood buffy coat. The chain carries TRBV5-4 and TRBJ1-1; D is perhaps TRBD1 (6 bases). The receptor's source is a woman aged 18 to 69 with a cervical HPV16 infection that either progressed to CIN3+ or cleared (not recorded which). The CDR3 sequence is CASSQGTEAFF. CDR3 DNA (partial): TGTGCCAGCAGCCAGGGGACTGAA.